This T cell receptor beta chain originates from a study of T cells in Graves' hyperthyroidism and ophthalmopathy (dated by TCRdb to between 2018 and 2021). Some background on the complete study: Peripheral blood was collected at initial diagnosis, before any treatment. To identify distinguishing TCR V-J signatures, a discovery cohort of some 99 patients was used, comprising 43 with Graves' ophthalmopathy and 57 with stable Graves' hyperthyroidism. Prospective prediction of ophthalmopathy was tested in an independent validation cohort consisting of 18 to 20 hyperthyroidism patients and some 15 patients who later progressed to ophthalmopathy. The approximately 100 discovery patients were randomly divided into training and test sets at a 7:3 ratio. Thyroid tissue and blood T-cell repertoires from about 6 Graves' hyperthyroidism patients were also compared in the study. After sampling, hyperthyroidism patients received methimazole starting at 30 mg daily, and ophthalmopathy patients received high-dose intravenous methylprednisolone. According to the paper, TCR Vbeta CDR3 sequencing was carried out on more than 120 peripheral blood samples, which came from fewer than 50 ophthalmopathy, around 75 hyperthyroidism and roughly 17 progressor patients. Results the study describes overall, beyond this receptor: In validation, the model predicted progression to ophthalmopathy a median of approximately 6.6 months before onset, with 70% to 71% sensitivity and roughly 77% specificity. Most expanded thyroid clonotypes (frequency above 0.001) were also detected in blood, a finding suggesting that blood repertoires may reflect thyroid immune responses. In cross-validation, a model built on a 13 V-J signature told ophthalmopathy apart from stable hyperthyroidism with approximately 90% sensitivity and around 81% specificity, and in testing the same model reached 80%/75%. No statistical method was used to set the sample size in advance, and investigators knew the group allocation.

Comments on this clonotype: The antigen it binds to is not known. No base-level quality is on record; no much larger clone is a single base apart.

The TCR beta CDR3 regions were amplified from RNA transcripts. A first-round RT-PCR of the TCR CDR3 used the HTBI primer set with the Qiagen OneStep RT-PCR kit. Libraries were constructed in a second round of multiplex PCR, after which size selection and purification were performed. Paired-end sequencing of the libraries was performed with 100 bp reads on an Illumina HiSeq2000. In the source study's methods: SOAPnuke was used to process the raw data, with reads discarded if the reads contained adapters or uncalled bases, had a mean Phred below 15, or lacked an exact constant-primer or identifier match. COPE v1.2.5 was used to merge the high-quality paired reads, and each unique nucleotide sequence was defined as a clonotype. MiTCR v1.1 was used to align the clonotypes against IMGT TRBV, TRBD and TRBJ reference segments. The analysis was restricted to V-J combinations with a frequency above 0.0001, which together covered about 99% of the repertoires. The TCS score was defined as the ratio of F50 (clonal expansion) to E x V (chaos), calculated using BLOSUM62-based TCRdist between CDR3 peptides within each V-J. Welch's t-statistics and random forest reduced 500 to 550 V-J features to fewer than 15, which were used in a naive Bayes classifier (R e1071). The public reads were run again by TCRdb, first through fastp at Q25 and then through MiXCR, and only productive beta chains were kept. Each entry merges the rows of one CDR3 protein and shows their most common DNA and genes. The authors' filters were not applied to this entry. In this sample the table shows 450,000 to 550,000 distinct CDR3 sequences, around 24% of which occur a single time. The top ten clones comprise about 10% of the sample.

In the ophthalmopathy patients, disease was moderately to severely active, with a Clinical Activity Score of 3 or more, a NOSPECS grade of 4 or more, and a duration of less than 3 months. Exclusion was applied to patients with uncontrolled infections, other autoimmune diseases, pregnancy or lactation. Diagnoses were established on the basis of clinical symptoms, serum thyroxine and TRAb, thyroid ultrasound, and orbital computed tomography. PBMCs were separated from 7.5 to 10 ml of fresh peripheral blood using Ficoll-Paque density gradient centrifugation. Total RNA was extracted with Trizol reagent, and quality was checked on an Agilent 2100 Bioanalyzer. Sequenced: blood. The TCR was taken from a woman under 40 with Graves' ophthalmopathy.

The CDR3 reads CSARRTGTTETQYF. DNA sequence: TGCAGTGCTAGACGGACAGGGACGACGGAGACCCAGTACTTC. The sequence is built from TRBV20-1 and TRBJ2-5, and TRBD1 matches 8 of the central bases. Per the germline V gene (reference sequence), DFQATT is the CDR1 and SNEGSKA is the CDR2. Measured from the cysteine to the phenylalanine, the CDR3 is 14 residues long. CDR3 DNA is the only sequence kept; it has 42 bases, read in frame from the first base. Trimmed from V: 2 bases; trimmed from J: 5 bases; junction bases lacking a gene match: 7.